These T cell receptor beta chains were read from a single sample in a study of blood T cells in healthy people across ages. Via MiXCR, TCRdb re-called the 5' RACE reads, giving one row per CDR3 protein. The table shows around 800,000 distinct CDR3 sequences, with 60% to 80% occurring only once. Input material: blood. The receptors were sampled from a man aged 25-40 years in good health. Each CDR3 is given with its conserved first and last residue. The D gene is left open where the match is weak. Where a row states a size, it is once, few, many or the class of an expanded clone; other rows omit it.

CDR3aa: CASSQDLRGGSYEQYF
CDR3nt: TGCGCCAGCAGCCAAGACCTGAGGGGCGGGTCCTACGAGCAGTACTTC
j_gene: TRBJ2-7
v_gene: TRBV4-3
abundance: -
d_gene: -

CDR3aa: CASSQFRQGGNSPLHF
CDR3nt: TGCGCCAGCAGCCAGTTCCGACAGGGTGGCAATTCACCCCTCCACTTT
j_gene: TRBJ1-6
v_gene: TRBV4-3
abundance: -
d_gene: TRBD1

CDR3aa: CASSLWTSGGEETQYF
CDR3nt: TGTGCCAGCAGTTTATGGACTAGCGGGGGGGAAGAGACCCAGTACTTC
j_gene: TRBJ2-5
v_gene: TRBV28
abundance: -
d_gene: TRBD2

CDR3aa: CSASSLHANTEAFF
CDR3nt: TGCAGTGCTAGTTCCCTCCACGCGAACACTGAAGCTTTCTTT
j_gene: TRBJ1-1
v_gene: TRBV20-1
abundance: -
d_gene: -

CDR3aa: CATSSVDRITYEQYF
CDR3nt: TGTGCCACCAGCAGCGTAGACAGGATCACCTACGAGCAGTACTTC
j_gene: TRBJ2-7
v_gene: TRBV15
abundance: -
d_gene: -

CDR3aa: CASSYGQDRGNEQFF
CDR3nt: TGTGCCAGCAGTTACGGACAGGACAGAGGCAATGAGCAGTTCTTC
j_gene: TRBJ2-1
v_gene: TRBV6-5
abundance: -
d_gene: TRBD1

CDR3aa: CSANHRGLNEQYF
CDR3nt: TGCAGTGCAAACCACAGGGGGCTAAACGAGCAGTACTTC
j_gene: TRBJ2-7
v_gene: TRBV20-1
abundance: -
d_gene: TRBD1

CDR3aa: CASSSTVQSAYEQYF
CDR3nt: TGTGCCAGCAGCTCCACTGTACAGAGCGCTTACGAGCAGTACTTC
j_gene: TRBJ2-7
v_gene: TRBV7-2
abundance: -
d_gene: -

CDR3aa: CATSGRNNGELFF
CDR3nt: TGTGCCACCAGCGGCCGCAATAACGGGGAGCTGTTTTTT
j_gene: TRBJ2-2
v_gene: TRBV15
abundance: -
d_gene: -

CDR3aa: CASSYATGTAGLDGYTF
CDR3nt: TGTGCCAGCAGTTACGCAACCGGGACAGCCGGCCTTGATGGCTACACCTTC
j_gene: TRBJ1-2
v_gene: TRBV6-2/TRBV6-3
abundance: once
d_gene: TRBD1

CDR3aa: CSVRQGDGYTF
CDR3nt: TGCAGCGTCCGACAGGGAGATGGCTACACCTTC
j_gene: TRBJ1-2
v_gene: TRBV29-1
abundance: many
d_gene: TRBD1

CDR3aa: CASSLQGENTEAFF
CDR3nt: TGTGCCAGCAGCTTACAGGGCGAGAACACTGAAGCTTTCTTT
j_gene: TRBJ1-1
v_gene: TRBV11-3
abundance: -
d_gene: -

CDR3aa: CASSQDVTTTNEKLFF
CDR3nt: TGCGCCAGCAGCCAAGATGTCACAACAACTAATGAAAAACTGTTTTTT
j_gene: TRBJ1-4
v_gene: TRBV4-3
abundance: -
d_gene: -

CDR3aa: CSARDLDRVNTEAFF
CDR3nt: TGCAGTGCTAGAGATCTCGACAGGGTAAACACTGAAGCTTTCTTT
j_gene: TRBJ1-1
v_gene: TRBV20-1
abundance: few
d_gene: TRBD1

CDR3aa: CSAARGTGINEKLFF
CDR3nt: TGCAGTGCCGCTAGGGGGACAGGGATTAATGAAAAACTGTTTTTT
j_gene: TRBJ1-4
v_gene: TRBV20-1
abundance: -
d_gene: TRBD1

CDR3aa: CASSQTLDNTLNTKAFF
CDR3nt: TGCGCCAGCAGCCAGACTTTGGACAACACTCTGAACACTAAAGCTTTCTTT
j_gene: TRBJ1-1
v_gene: TRBV4-3
abundance: -
d_gene: -

CDR3aa: CASSYRPNEKLFF
CDR3nt: TGTGCCAGCAGTTACAGGCCTAATGAAAAACTGTTTTTT
j_gene: TRBJ1-4
v_gene: TRBV6-6
abundance: -
d_gene: -

CDR3aa: CASRYLGGGYEQYF
CDR3nt: TGTGCCAGCAGGTACCTAGGAGGGGGCTACGAGCAGTACTTC
j_gene: TRBJ2-7
v_gene: TRBV6-2/TRBV6-3
abundance: -
d_gene: -

CDR3aa: CASSPGTSGYSETQYF
CDR3nt: TGCGCCAGCAGCCCTGGGACTAGCGGGTATTCGGAGACCCAGTACTTC
j_gene: TRBJ2-5
v_gene: TRBV5-1
abundance: -
d_gene: TRBD2

CDR3aa: CASSPLAGGHTDTQYF
CDR3nt: TGTGCCAGCAGTCCACTAGCGGGGGGGCACACAGATACGCAGTATTTT
j_gene: TRBJ2-3
v_gene: TRBV27
abundance: few
d_gene: TRBD2

CDR3aa: CSAGGASQETQYF
CDR3nt: TGCAGTGCCGGGGGTGCCTCCCAAGAGACCCAGTACTTC
j_gene: TRBJ2-5
v_gene: TRBV20-1
abundance: -
d_gene: -

CDR3aa: CASSVVAASYEQYF
CDR3nt: TGTGCCAGCAGCGTAGTGGCAGCATCCTACGAGCAGTACTTC
j_gene: TRBJ2-7
v_gene: TRBV7-2
abundance: -
d_gene: -

CDR3aa: CASSFVWKGEQYF
CDR3nt: TGTGCCAGCAGTTTCGTCTGGAAGGGCGAGCAGTACTTC
j_gene: TRBJ2-7
v_gene: TRBV12-3/TRBV12-4
abundance: few
d_gene: -

CDR3aa: CASSHFPGTGGPSSYNEQFF
CDR3nt: TGTGCCAGCAGCCATTTTCCCGGGACAGGGGGCCCGAGCTCCTACAATGAGCAGTTCTTC
j_gene: TRBJ2-1
v_gene: TRBV14
abundance: -
d_gene: TRBD1

CDR3aa: CASSRLALIDYEQYF
CDR3nt: TGTGCCAGCAGTAGACTAGCGTTAATTGACTACGAGCAGTACTTC
j_gene: TRBJ2-7
v_gene: TRBV27
abundance: -
d_gene: TRBD2

CDR3aa: CASRELAGGTYEQYF
CDR3nt: TGTGCCAGCAGAGAACTAGCGGGGGGTACATACGAGCAGTACTTC
j_gene: TRBJ2-7
v_gene: TRBV12-3/TRBV12-4
abundance: -
d_gene: TRBD2

CDR3aa: CAISFPQPYNEQFF
CDR3nt: TGTGCCATCAGTTTTCCCCAACCCTACAATGAGCAGTTCTTC
j_gene: TRBJ2-1
v_gene: TRBV10-3
abundance: -
d_gene: -

CDR3aa: CASSLDEGSTQPQHF
CDR3nt: TGTGCCAGCAGCTTAGATGAGGGGTCCACTCAGCCCCAGCATTTT
j_gene: TRBJ1-5
v_gene: TRBV7-9
abundance: -
d_gene: -

CDR3aa: CASSQDWAGYEQYF
CDR3nt: TGTGCCAGCAGCCAAGATTGGGCGGGCTACGAGCAGTACTTC
j_gene: TRBJ2-7
v_gene: TRBV3-1
abundance: -
d_gene: -

CDR3aa: CASSYGTGGAYEQYF
CDR3nt: TGTGCCAGCAGTTACGGGACCGGAGGGGCCTACGAGCAGTACTTC
j_gene: TRBJ2-7
v_gene: TRBV6-5
abundance: -
d_gene: -

CDR3aa: CATSAEFTDTQYF
CDR3nt: TGTGCCACCAGTGCGGAATTCACAGATACGCAGTATTTT
j_gene: TRBJ2-3
v_gene: TRBV24-1
abundance: few
d_gene: -

CDR3aa: CAGSNNRGNTEAFF
CDR3nt: TGTGCCGGCAGTAACAACCGGGGGAACACTGAAGCTTTCTTT
j_gene: TRBJ1-1
v_gene: TRBV2
abundance: -
d_gene: -

CDR3aa: CSVERQNYGYTF
CDR3nt: TGCAGCGTTGAACGACAAAACTATGGCTACACCTTC
j_gene: TRBJ1-2
v_gene: TRBV29-1
abundance: once
d_gene: -

CDR3aa: CASSQGWGPETQYF
CDR3nt: TGCGCCAGCAGCCAAGGTTGGGGGCCAGAGACCCAGTACTTC
j_gene: TRBJ2-5
v_gene: TRBV4-3
abundance: -
d_gene: -

CDR3aa: CASSYPHLQETQYF
CDR3nt: TGTGCCAGCAGCTACCCCCACTTGCAAGAGACCCAGTACTTC
j_gene: TRBJ2-5
v_gene: TRBV7-2
abundance: -
d_gene: -

CDR3aa: CASSYSDSLQYF
CDR3nt: TGTGCCAGCAGTTACTCGGACTCTCTGCAGTATTTT
j_gene: TRBJ2-3
v_gene: TRBV6-2/TRBV6-3
abundance: -
d_gene: -

CDR3aa: CSASKTRGQPQHF
CDR3nt: TGCAGTGCTTCGAAGACAAGGGGTCAGCCCCAGCATTTT
j_gene: TRBJ1-5
v_gene: TRBV20-1
abundance: once
d_gene: -

CDR3aa: CATSEAGGADQETQYF
CDR3nt: TGTGCCACCAGTGAGGCCGGGGGGGCCGACCAAGAGACCCAGTACTTC
j_gene: TRBJ2-5
v_gene: TRBV24-1
abundance: -
d_gene: TRBD2

CDR3aa: CASSFGRGPYEQYF
CDR3nt: TGTGCCAGCAGCTTTGGGAGGGGACCCTACGAGCAGTACTTC
j_gene: TRBJ2-7
v_gene: TRBV13
abundance: few
d_gene: TRBD2

CDR3aa: CSTTTGARETQYF
CDR3nt: TGCAGCACCACGACAGGGGCTCGAGAGACCCAGTACTTC
j_gene: TRBJ2-5
v_gene: TRBV29-1
abundance: -
d_gene: TRBD1

CDR3aa: CASSLWAEGRGEQFF
CDR3nt: TGTGCCAGCAGCTTATGGGCGGAGGGGAGAGGTGAGCAGTTCTTC
j_gene: TRBJ2-1
v_gene: TRBV7-8
abundance: few
d_gene: -

CDR3aa: CASSSDRETQYF
CDR3nt: TGCGCCAGCAGCTCCGACAGAGAGACCCAGTACTTC
j_gene: TRBJ2-5
v_gene: TRBV5-1
abundance: -
d_gene: -

CDR3aa: CASSQVLHILAGFFQETQYF
CDR3nt: TGTGCCAGCAGCCAAGTCCTACATATACTAGCGGGGTTTTTCCAAGAGACCCAGTACTTC
j_gene: TRBJ2-5
v_gene: TRBV3-1
abundance: many
d_gene: TRBD2

CDR3aa: CAISESTAGETQYF
CDR3nt: TGTGCCATCAGTGAGTCGACGGCTGGTGAGACCCAGTACTTC
j_gene: TRBJ2-5
v_gene: TRBV10-3
abundance: once
d_gene: -

CDR3aa: CASSLSVGGSGNEQFF
CDR3nt: TGTGCCAGCAGCTTATCGGTAGGGGGCTCGGGGAATGAGCAGTTCTTC
j_gene: TRBJ2-1
v_gene: TRBV7-3
abundance: few
d_gene: TRBD1

CDR3aa: CSAAPGQSNYGYTF
CDR3nt: TGCAGTGCTGCCCCGGGACAGTCTAACTATGGCTACACCTTC
j_gene: TRBJ1-2
v_gene: TRBV20-1
abundance: -
d_gene: TRBD1

CDR3aa: CATSRDLMGADTQYF
CDR3nt: TGTGCCACCAGCAGAGATTTAATGGGGGCAGATACGCAGTATTTT
j_gene: TRBJ2-3
v_gene: TRBV15
abundance: -
d_gene: -

CDR3aa: CSAPRTASAQFF
CDR3nt: TGCAGTGCTCCTAGGACAGCAAGTGCGCAGTTCTTC
j_gene: TRBJ2-1
v_gene: TRBV20-1
abundance: -
d_gene: -

CDR3aa: CASSTTLNEQFF
CDR3nt: TGTGCCAGCAGCACGACCCTCAATGAGCAGTTCTTC
j_gene: TRBJ2-1
v_gene: TRBV27
abundance: -
d_gene: -

CDR3aa: CASSLVGTAYSGANVLTF
CDR3nt: TGTGCCAGCAGCTTAGTGGGGACAGCTTACTCTGGGGCCAACGTCCTGACTTTC
j_gene: TRBJ2-6
v_gene: TRBV7-9
abundance: -
d_gene: TRBD1

CDR3aa: CATSDPDSSSYNEQFF
CDR3nt: TGTGCCACCAGTGACCCTGACAGTAGCTCCTACAATGAGCAGTTCTTC
j_gene: TRBJ2-1
v_gene: TRBV24-1
abundance: -
d_gene: -

CDR3aa: CASSQRLASPAETQYF
CDR3nt: TGCGCCAGCAGCCAGCGACTAGCGTCCCCTGCGGAGACCCAGTACTTC
j_gene: TRBJ2-5
v_gene: TRBV4-3
abundance: few
d_gene: TRBD2

CDR3aa: CASSQLGPRTQETQYF
CDR3nt: TGCGCCAGCAGCCAACTTGGACCGAGGACTCAAGAGACCCAGTACTTC
j_gene: TRBJ2-5
v_gene: TRBV4-1
abundance: -
d_gene: -

CDR3aa: CASSYEGTDYEQYF
CDR3nt: TGTGCCAGCAGTTACGAAGGGACAGACTACGAGCAGTACTTC
j_gene: TRBJ2-7
v_gene: TRBV6-5
abundance: -
d_gene: TRBD1

CDR3aa: CASSYGTGLNTGELFF
CDR3nt: TGTGCCAGTTCCTATGGAACAGGTTTGAACACCGGGGAGCTGTTTTTT
j_gene: TRBJ2-2
v_gene: TRBV18
abundance: -
d_gene: -

CDR3aa: CASSRTSDLRETQYF
CDR3nt: TGTGCCAGCAGCCGGACTAGCGATTTGAGAGAGACCCAGTACTTC
j_gene: TRBJ2-5
v_gene: TRBV7-2
abundance: few
d_gene: TRBD2

CDR3aa: CASSLGFGKGNEQFF
CDR3nt: TGTGCCAGCAGTTTGGGGTTCGGTAAGGGCAATGAGCAGTTCTTC
j_gene: TRBJ2-1
v_gene: TRBV12-3/TRBV12-4
abundance: few
d_gene: -